The text below deals with one TCR beta chain. The antigen is undetermined. This entry is derived from a study of CD8 T cells in ankylosing spondylitis. With molecular barcodes, quantitative 5'-RACE was used to make the TCR beta libraries. TCRdb independently ran MiXCR on the 5' RACE reads; one entry per CDR3 protein. This table holds approximately 400,000 distinct CDR3 sequences, roughly a quarter found once. This CDR3 spans 19 amino acids. CDR1 is MNHNS and CDR2 is SASEGT in the germline V gene. The V end was cut by 0 bases, the J end by 2 bases, with 19 bases between. Study conclusions and caveats: Past studies reported some motif variants in reactive arthritis synovial fluid and blood. Reported data indicate significant enrichment of disease-linked clones within matched ankylosing spondylitis synovial fluid. Made up of 7 to 9 highly homologous variants, a TCR beta motif appeared characteristic of ankylosing spondylitis blood.

J is TRBJ2-2 and V is TRBV6-1, with D possibly being TRBD1 or TRBD2 (5 bases each). The receptor's source is a male donor with ankylosing spondylitis. The specimen sequenced was blood, either unsorted or a sorted T cell fraction (not recorded which). CDR3 coding DNA: TGTGCCAGCAGTGAAGCGCTTCTAACGGGGCGATCCAACACCGGGGAGCTGTTTTTT. Its translation is CASSEALLTGRSNTGELFF.